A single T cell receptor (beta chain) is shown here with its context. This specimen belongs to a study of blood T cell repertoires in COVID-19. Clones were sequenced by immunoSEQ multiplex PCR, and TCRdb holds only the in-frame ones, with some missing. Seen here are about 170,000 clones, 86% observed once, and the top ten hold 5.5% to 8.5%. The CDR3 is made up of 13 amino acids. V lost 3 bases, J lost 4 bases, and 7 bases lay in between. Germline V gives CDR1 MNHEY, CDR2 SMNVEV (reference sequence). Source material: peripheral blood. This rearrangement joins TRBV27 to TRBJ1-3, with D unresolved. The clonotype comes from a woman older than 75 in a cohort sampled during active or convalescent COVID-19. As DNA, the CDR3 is TGTGCCAGCAGTTTGATGCGAGGAAACACCATATATTTT. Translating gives CASSLMRGNTIYF.